These 29 T cell receptor beta chains share one sample of origin, sequenced in a study of T cells in Graves' hyperthyroidism and ophthalmopathy (dated by TCRdb to between 2017 and 2020). Receptor libraries were prepared by multiplex PCR. The instrument was an Illumina HiSeq 2000. TCR beta CDR3 regions were amplified from RNA transcripts. The TCR CDR3 was subjected to a first round of RT-PCR using the HTBI primer set and the Qiagen OneStep RT-PCR kit. TCRdb took the public reads, trimmed them with fastp at Q25, ran MiXCR for clone calling and kept in-frame beta chains. Each CDR3 protein appears once, grouped with its most common genes and DNA. Across this sample there are over 250,000 distinct CDR3 sequences, with around 25% seen only once. Approximately 30% of the sample rests with the top ten. Sequencing used blood. The receptors stem from a man aged 35-49 years with Graves' hyperthyroidism that later progressed to Graves' ophthalmopathy.

The chain couples TRBV28 to TRBJ2-2; unclear D gene. Trimming took 3 bases from V and 6 from J, leaving 8 bases between them. The CDR3 loop spans 13 amino acids. Germline CDR1 is MDHEN and CDR2 is SYDVKM. DNA for the CDR3: TGTGCCAGCAGTTTTGGCGAGGCCGGGGAGCTGTTTTTT. Protein: CASSFGEAGELFF.

This clonotype was counted at least ten times. V and J are TRBV20-1 and TRBJ2-7; 11 nucleotides match TRBD2. CDR3 size: 17 residues. CDR1 and CDR2 (germline): DFQATT, SNEGSKA (reference sequence). V lost 1 base and J lost 4; bases outside the gene matches: 12. This chain's CDR3 is CSARVGGYSGREYEQYF. CDR3 nucleotide sequence: TGCAGTGCTAGAGTCGGGGGGTATAGCGGGAGGGAATACGAGCAGTACTTC.

This clonotype was detected ten times or more. A clone one base away is much larger, so this may be a read error. The CDR3 spells CSIVDRGGYTF. CDR3 coding DNA: TGCAGCATTGTCGACAGGGGTGGCTACACCTTC. The chain joins TRBV29-1 to TRBJ1-2; the match to TRBD1 covers 8 bases. V was clipped by 8 bases and J by 7 bases; unmatched bases: 6. This CDR3 comprises 11 residues. Germline values: CDR1 SQVTM, CDR2 ANQGSEA.

The chain uses TRBV24-1 and TRBJ2-5; D unclear. CDR3 length: 14 residues. V gave up 5 bases and J gave up 3 bases, with 12 bases separating them. From germline, CDR1 is KGHDR and CDR2 SFDVKD. The CDR3 here is CATSAKAQEETQYF. For the CDR3, the DNA is TGTGCCACCAGTGCCAAGGCGCAGGAAGAGACCCAGTACTTC.

This clonotype came up many times. The V gene is TRBV7-9, the J gene TRBJ1-1, with 12 nucleotides matching TRBD1. This CDR3 contains 17 residues. Germline CDR1 and CDR2: SEHNR and FQNEAQ (reference sequence). V lost 1 base to trimming and J lost 1 base; unmatched junction nucleotides: 4. CDR3 loop: CASSLEGQGAWNTEAFF. As DNA, the CDR3 is TGTGCCAGCAGCTTAGAGGGACAGGGGGCTTGGAACACTGAAGCTTTCTTT.

This clonotype occurred many times. J is TRBJ1-5 and V is TRBV19; TRBD1 is a possible D gene (5 bases). The CDR3 totals 17 residues. CDR1 and CDR2 (germline): LNHDA, SQIVND (reference sequence). Trimming shortened V by 3 bases and J by 0 bases, and 15 bases separated the two germline ends. This CDR3 reads CASSMRVDSYSNQPQHF. CDR3 coding DNA: TGTGCCAGTAGTATGAGAGTCGACAGTTATAGCAATCAGCCCCAGCATTTT. The full variable domain, with the rest looked up from reference TRBV19 and TRBJ1-5, is DGGITQSPKYLFRKEGQNVTLSCEQNLNHDAMYWYRQDPGQGLRLIYYSQIVNDFQKGDIAEGYSVSREKKESFPLTVTSAQKNPTAFYLCASSMRVDSYSNQPQHFGDGTRLSIL.

This clonotype appeared many times. The chain uses TRBV7-9 and TRBJ1-2, with a possible D match to TRBD1 (5 bases). The germline CDR1 and CDR2 sequences are SEHNR and FQNEAQ (reference sequence). The CDR3 has 10 residues. V gave up 8 bases and J gave up 4 bases, with 5 bases separating them. The CDR3 here is CASGTYGYTF. CDR3 coding DNA: TGTGCCAGCGGGACCTATGGCTACACCTTC.

This clonotype has at least ten counts. The chain links TRBV2 to TRBJ2-5, with D possibly being TRBD1 (5 bases). Germline V gene lookup returns CDR1 SNHLY and CDR2 FYNNEI. This CDR3 is 13 amino acids long. Trimming removed 2 bases at V and 1 base at J, with 5 bases between. CDR3 in amino acids: CASSEQGQETQYF. The CDR3 nucleotides are TGTGCCAGCAGTGAACAGGGCCAAGAGACCCAGTACTTC.

This clonotype was recorded many times. The CDR3 DNA sequence: TGTGCCAGCACCAATCCTAGTTCCCGTTACACTGAAGCTTTCTTT. This codes for CASTNPSSRYTEAFF. V is TRBV6-5 and J is TRBJ1-1; D remains ambiguous. The V gene lost 7 bases and the J gene lost 3 bases, with 18 bases spanning the gap. Germline V lookup: CDR1 MNHEY, CDR2 SVGAGI. The CDR3 is 15 residues long.

This clonotype was seen ten or more times. V gene TRBV2 combines with J gene TRBJ2-7; unclear D gene. The V gene's germline CDR1 is SNHLY and CDR2 FYNNEI. The V and J ends lost 7 bases and 1 base respectively, with 14 bases between them. The CDR3 extends over 14 amino acids. This CDR3 reads CASNQEYGSYEQYF. CDR3 nucleotide sequence: TGTGCCAGCAACCAAGAGTATGGGTCCTACGAGCAGTACTTC. The variable domain in full, completed from reference TRBV2 and TRBJ2-7, reads EPEVTQTPSHQVTQMGQEVILRCVPISNHLYFYWYRQILGQKVEFLVSFYNNEISEKSEIFDDQFSVERPDGSNFTLKIRSTKLEDSAMYFCASNQEYGSYEQYFGPGTRLTVT.

V and J are TRBV2 and TRBJ2-3; D is ambiguous. V was trimmed by 7 bases and J by 0 bases, leaving 20 bases between them. Germline loops: CDR1 SNHLY, CDR2 FYNNEI. This CDR3 contains 17 residues. The CDR3 sequence is CASTPFPYTDSTDTQYF. The CDR3 DNA sequence: TGTGCCAGCACCCCTTTCCCATATACAGATAGCACAGATACGCAGTATTTT.

This clonotype appeared many times. V and J are TRBV6-5 and TRBJ2-7; tentatively, D is TRBD1 or TRBD2 (6 bases each). The CDR3 covers 13 residues. Trimming removed 8 bases from V and 3 bases from J, with 14 bases in between. From germline, CDR1 is MNHEY and CDR2 SVGAGI. CDR3 residues: CASRRGRGYEQYF. The CDR3 DNA reads TGTGCCAGCCGGAGGGGCAGGGGCTACGAGCAGTACTTC.

In this sample, this clonotype turned up many times. The CDR3 loop reads CATSRHRVKSNQPQHF. DNA for the CDR3: TGTGCCACCAGCAGACACAGGGTGAAGAGCAATCAGCCCCAGCATTTT. V is TRBV15 and J is TRBJ1-5, with TRBD1 as a possible D gene (6 bases). V was cut by 2 bases and J by 1 base, with 12 bases left in between. Looked up from germline, CDR1 is LNHNV and CDR2 is YYDKDF (reference sequence). The CDR3 runs to 16 residues.

The rearrangement links TRBV11-3 to TRBJ2-4, with TRBD1 as a possible D gene (5 bases). Per germline, CDR1 SGHNT and CDR2 YENEEA. The CDR3 sequence is 17 residues long. V dropped 3 bases and J dropped 0 bases, with 15 bases sitting between them. Here the CDR3 DNA reads TGTGCCAGCAGCTTCGGTAGACAGCCGCTAGCCAAAAACATTCAGTACTTC. Translated, it gives CASSFGRQPLAKNIQYF.

This chain links TRBV20-1 with TRBJ1-2, with 7 bases lining up with TRBD1. V trimming: 0 bases; J trimming: 3 bases; junction bases outside the gene matches: 7. The CDR3 totals 15 residues. In germline, CDR1 is DFQATT, CDR2 SNEGSKA (reference sequence). The CDR3 here is CSARDKEGGDYGYTF. The CDR3 DNA reads TGCAGTGCTAGAGATAAAGAAGGGGGCGACTATGGCTACACCTTC.

This clonotype has ten or more counts. The genes are TRBV12-3 or TRBV12-4 and TRBJ2-7; 8 bases fit TRBD1. The CDR3 contains 13 residues. V gave up 5 bases and J gave up 3 bases; unmatched junction bases: 3. CDR3 DNA sequence: TGTGCCAGCAGTCCAGGACAGGGCTACGAGCAGTACTTC. It yields the protein CASSPGQGYEQYF.

Many counts were recorded for this clonotype. The V gene is TRBV2, the J gene TRBJ2-2; 8 bases match TRBD1. The CDR3 sequence is 15 residues long. The J segment lost 4 bases and the V segment lost 8 bases, leaving 9 bases of the junction unmatched. The V gene's germline CDR1 is SNHLY and CDR2 FYNNEI. The CDR3: CASRQGAWGTGELFF. The DNA of the CDR3 is TGTGCCAGCCGTCAGGGGGCCTGGGGCACCGGGGAGCTGTTTTTT.

The rearrangement joins TRBV5-1 to TRBJ2-5; TRBD1 is a possible D gene (5 bases). The germline V gene encodes CDR1 SGHRS and CDR2 YFSETQ. The CDR3 consists of 15 residues. Trimming stripped 4 bases from V and 1 base from J, with 14 bases between. The CDR3 is CASSKARQTQETQYF. CDR3 bases: TGCGCCAGCAGCAAAGCCCGACAGACCCAAGAGACCCAGTACTTC.

This clonotype was observed many times. The chain couples TRBV19 to TRBJ1-2; perhaps TRBD1 as D (6 bases). With 4 bases removed from V and 1 base from J, the gap between germline ends came to 13 bases. CDR1 and CDR2 (germline): LNHDA, SQIVND (reference sequence). This CDR3 is built from 15 residues. The CDR3 loop reads CASSTSGELNYGYTF. Written as DNA, the CDR3 is TGTGCCAGTAGTACCTCAGGGGAGCTTAACTATGGCTACACCTTC.

This clonotype occurred many times. CDR3 loop: CASSFTANAYEQYF. CDR3 DNA: TGCGCCAGCAGCTTCACAGCCAACGCCTACGAGCAGTACTTC. This chain joins TRBV5-1 and TRBJ2-7; no reliable D call. The CDR3 consists of 14 residues. V was pared by 2 bases and J by 2 bases, with 11 bases between. Germline lookup yields CDR1 SGHRS and CDR2 YFSETQ.

This clonotype was seen many times. The chain recombines TRBV6-5 with TRBJ2-2; D may correspond to TRBD1 or TRBD2 (7 bases each). The CDR3 contains 17 residues. V lost 0 bases and J 7 bases, leaving 18 bases between the germline ends. Germline assignment: CDR1 MNHEY and CDR2 SVGAGI. CDR3 region: CASSYSRGGGINGELFF. The CDR3 DNA reads TGTGCCAGCAGTTACTCCAGGGGGGGAGGTATTAACGGGGAGCTGTTTTTT.

The chain combines TRBV24-1 with TRBJ2-7; D call uncertain. There are 13 residues in the CDR3. The germline gives CDR1 KGHDR, CDR2 SFDVKD. Trimming stripped 7 bases from V and 2 bases from J, with 11 bases between. The DNA for the CDR3 is TGTGCCACCAGCCGTCCCGGAGCCTACGAGCAGTACTTC. Amino acid sequence: CATSRPGAYEQYF.

This clonotype was picked up many times. At one end, the junction sequence differs from germline, possibly due to a read error. The J gene is TRBJ1-1, the V gene TRBV6-1; D gene unclear. Germline CDR1 is MNHNS and CDR2 is SASEGT. The CDR3 has 15 amino acids. The CDR3 DNA is TGTGCCGGCAGTGATTGGACGTGGCTGAACACTGAAGCTTTCTTT. Its protein is CAGSDWTWLNTEAFF.

The chain links TRBV5-1 to TRBJ2-2, with D perhaps TRBD2 (5 bases). The CDR3 runs 15 residues. Germline V gene lookup returns CDR1 SGHRS and CDR2 YFSETQ. V shed 4 bases and J shed 0 bases, with 10 bases lying between them. This chain's CDR3 is CASSVLLANTGELFF. As DNA, the CDR3 is TGCGCCAGCAGCGTTTTACTAGCGAACACCGGGGAGCTGTTTTTT. Full variable domain (missing parts from reference TRBV5-1 and TRBJ2-2): KAGVTQTPRYLIKTRGQQVTLSCSPISGHRSVSWYQQTPGQGLQFLFEYFSETQRNKGNFPGRFSGRQFSNSRSEMNVSTLELGDSALYLCASSVLLANTGELFFGEGSRLTVL.

Only a few counts were recorded for this clonotype. The chain recombines TRBV18 with TRBJ2-2; D is uncertain. The CDR3 is made up of 14 amino acids. Germline V gene sequence: CDR1 KGHSH, CDR2 LQKENI. Trimming took off 3 bases at V and 4 bases at J, with 9 bases between the two ends. The CDR3 sequence: CASSPVSGTGELFF. The CDR3 nucleotides read TGTGCCAGCTCACCTGTTTCCGGCACCGGGGAGCTGTTTTTT.

The chain employs TRBV20-1 and TRBJ1-1, with D hard to call. The CDR3 extends over 14 amino acids. V gave up 3 bases and J gave up 0 bases, with 11 bases separating them. From germline, CDR1 is DFQATT and CDR2 SNEGSKA (reference sequence). CDR3 protein: CSASYEQMNTEAFF. The CDR3 DNA reads TGCAGTGCTAGTTACGAACAGATGAACACTGAAGCTTTCTTT.

At least ten counts were recorded for this clonotype. The J gene is TRBJ2-5, the V gene TRBV7-3; 11 bases align to TRBD1. This CDR3 comprises 16 residues. Per the germline V gene, CDR1 is SGHTA and CDR2 is FQGTGA. V dropped 0 bases and J dropped 2; count of bases not matched to a gene: 2. The CDR3 bases are TGTGCCAGCAGCTTAACCCGGGACAGGGGGCAAGAGACCCAGTACTTC. Its translation: CASSLTRDRGQETQYF.

This clonotype showed up many times. V usage is TRBV19 and J usage is TRBJ2-7, with 10 nucleotides matching TRBD2. Per germline, CDR1 LNHDA and CDR2 SQIVND (reference sequence). The CDR3 spans 13 residues. V lost 4 bases and J lost 4; bases outside the gene matches: 1. CDR3 sequence (DNA): TGTGCCAGTAGTAAGGGACTAGCGTACGAGCAGTACTTC. It translates to CASSKGLAYEQYF.

This clonotype was counted ten times or more. The chain employs TRBV12-5 and TRBJ2-2; D is uncertain. The V and J ends lost 1 base and 5 bases respectively, with 14 bases between them. The CDR3 runs 16 residues. Per germline, CDR1 LGHNT and CDR2 FRNRAP. The CDR3 nucleotides are TGTGCTAGTGGTTTGGGTTCGAGTCCTGCTACCGGGGAGCTGTTTTTT. It translates to CASGLGSSPATGELFF. The full variable domain, with the rest looked up from reference TRBV12-5 and TRBJ2-2, is DARVTQTPRHKVTEMGQEVTMRCQPILGHNTVFWYRQTMMQGLELLAYFRNRAPLDDSGMPKDRFSAEMPDATLATLKIQPSEPRDSAVYFCASGLGSSPATGELFFGEGSRLTVL.